The rows below give T cell receptor beta chains drawn from one sample of a study of blood T cell repertoires in COVID-19. Assay: immunoSEQ multiplex PCR; the TCRdb copy retains only in-frame clones and omits some. The sample lists hundreds of thousands of clones; 86% were seen once. What was sequenced was peripheral blood. The receptors originated from a woman in her thirties with active or convalescent COVID-19. CDR3s include the opening cysteine and the closing phenylalanine or tryptophan. The order of the fields is J gene, V gene, D gene, clone size, CDR3 protein, CDR3 DNA. The D gene is left open where the match is weak. Not all rows give a size; the values are once, few, many and, for expanded clones, a class.

>TRBJ1-1|TRBV19|NA|NA
CASGLLEAFF
TGTGCCAGTGGGCTCCTTGAAGCTTTCTTT
>TRBJ2-5|TRBV5-1|TRBD1|NA
CASSWDRGPQETQYF
TGCGCCAGCAGCTGGGACAGGGGACCCCAAGAGACCCAGTACTTC
>TRBJ1-2|TRBV30|NA|NA
CAGGRSWGNGYTF
TGTGCCGGAGGACGATCGTGGGGAAATGGCTACACCTTC
>TRBJ1-3|TRBV5-5|TRBD1|NA
CASSGTGYVDTIYF
TGTGCCAGCAGCGGGACAGGGTACGTTGACACCATATATTTT
>TRBJ2-3|TRBV29-1|TRBD1|NA
CSVEDMGQGLVDTQYF
TGCAGCGTTGAAGATATGGGACAGGGATTGGTAGATACGCAGTATTTT
>TRBJ2-5|TRBV11-1|NA|NA
CASSPPTTHQETQYF
TGTGCCAGCAGCCCCCCGACTACGCATCAAGAGACCCAGTACTTC
>TRBJ2-5|TRBV2|NA|NA
CASSERQYQETQYF
TGTGCCAGCAGTGAAAGACAGTATCAGGAGACCCAGTACTTC
>TRBJ2-5|TRBV5-1|NA|NA
CASSSHLSPGLKETQYF
TGCGCCAGCAGCTCACACCTGAGCCCGGGTTTGAAAGAGACCCAGTACTTC
>TRBJ1-3|TRBV19|NA|NA
CASILSGTGNTIYF
TGTGCCAGTATACTGAGCGGGACTGGAAACACCATATATTTT
>TRBJ1-2|TRBV5-5|NA|NA
CASRLTSGANYGYTF
TGTGCCAGCAGGTTAACCTCAGGGGCTAACTATGGCTACACCTTC
>TRBJ1-3|TRBV5-1|NA|NA
CASSPDNDSGNTIYF
TGCGCCAGCAGCCCTGACAACGACTCTGGAAACACCATATATTTT
>TRBJ2-1|TRBV2|NA|NA
CASSEQGEVNEQFF
TGTGCCAGCAGTGAACAGGGGGAGGTCAATGAGCAGTTCTTC
>TRBJ2-7|TRBV12-5|TRBD2|NA
CASGSPSSPAGEQYF
TGTGCTAGTGGTTCCCCCTCGAGCCCAGCGGGGGAGCAGTACTTC
>TRBJ2-1|TRBV7-9|NA|once
CASSPALAGLFF
TGTGCCAGCAGCCCCGCACTAGCTGGTCTGTTCTTC
>TRBJ2-7|TRBV5-1|NA|NA
CASSLELSYEQYF
TGCGCCAGCAGCTTGGAACTTTCCTACGAGCAGTACTTC
>TRBJ1-2|TRBV18|TRBD1|NA
CASSRTGEGYGYTF
TGTGCCAGCTCACGAACAGGGGAAGGCTATGGCTACACCTTC
>TRBJ2-1|TRBV11-2|NA|NA
CASSSTVGTWATYNEQFF
TGTGCCAGCAGCTCCACGGTCGGAACATGGGCGACCTACAATGAGCAGTTCTTC
>TRBJ2-3|TRBV4-1|TRBD2|NA
CASSQGRAGGVDTQYF
TGCGCCAGCAGCCAAGGGCGAGCGGGGGGCGTCGATACGCAGTATTTT
>TRBJ1-4|TRBV15|TRBD1|NA
CATSRAGGNEKLFF
TGTGCCACCAGCCGGGCAGGGGGAAATGAAAAACTGTTTTTT
>TRBJ2-7|TRBV21-1|NA|NA
CASSKTERGIEQYF
TGTGCCAGCAGCAAAACTGAGCGGGGTATCGAGCAGTACTTC
>TRBJ1-3|TRBV9|NA|NA
CASSERTLDSGNTIYF
TGTGCCAGCAGCGAACGGACTTTGGATTCTGGAAACACCATATATTTT
>TRBJ1-2|TRBV7-9|TRBD1|NA
CASSRTGGDYGYTF
TGTGCCAGCAGCCGAACAGGGGGCGACTATGGCTACACCTTC
>TRBJ1-2|TRBV7-2|TRBD1|NA
CASSLATGEGNYGYTF
TGTGCCAGCAGCTTAGCGACAGGGGAGGGTAACTATGGCTACACCTTC
>TRBJ2-1|TRBV12-5|TRBD2|NA
CASGLETSGLEQFF
TGTGCTAGTGGTTTGGAAACTAGCGGGCTTGAGCAGTTCTTC
>TRBJ1-3|TRBV9|NA|NA
CASSAPGGLSGNTIYF
TGTGCCAGCAGCGCCCCGGGCGGACTCTCTGGAAACACCATATATTTT
>TRBJ1-2|TRBV6-5|TRBD1|NA
CAGSGTGGSYGYTF
TGTGCCGGCTCCGGGACAGGGGGGAGTTATGGCTACACCTTC
>TRBJ2-1|TRBV5-1|TRBD2|NA
CASSLAGTSGARKQFF
TGCGCCAGCAGCTTAGCCGGGACTAGCGGGGCCCGGAAGCAGTTCTTC
>TRBJ1-1|TRBV19|NA|NA
CASSIDSGVGTEAFF
TGTGCCAGTAGTATAGATTCGGGGGTGGGCACTGAAGCTTTCTTT
>TRBJ2-5|TRBV9|TRBD1|once
CASSVGQGARETQYF
TGTGCCAGCAGCGTAGGCCAGGGGGCCCGGGAGACCCAGTACTTC
>TRBJ1-2|TRBV2|TRBD1|NA
CAGQGGNRIYGYTF
TGTGCCGGTCAAGGGGGCAATCGGATCTATGGCTACACCTTC
>TRBJ2-5|TRBV25-1|NA|NA
CASSVTASETQYF
TGTGCCAGCAGTGTGACAGCCTCTGAGACCCAGTACTTC
>TRBJ2-1|TRBV2|NA|NA
CASSAREEYNEQFF
TGTGCCAGCAGTGCCAGGGAAGAATACAATGAGCAGTTCTTC
>TRBJ2-5|TRBV3-1/TRBV3-2|NA|NA
CASSQAVAWFETQYF
TGTGCCAGCAGCCAAGCCGTAGCGTGGTTTGAGACCCAGTACTTC
>TRBJ1-1|TRBV29-1|NA|NA
CSDGQMNTEAFF
TGCAGCGATGGACAGATGAACACTGAAGCTTTCTTT
>TRBJ1-1|TRBV29-1|NA|NA
CSVEEIWGGNAFF
TGCAGCGTTGAAGAGATCTGGGGGGGAAATGCTTTCTTT
>TRBJ1-2|TRBV6-5|NA|NA
CASTLRDYGYTF
TGTGCCAGCACCCTGAGGGACTATGGCTACACCTTC
>TRBJ2-1|TRBV5-1|TRBD1|NA
CASSGRDSSYNEQFF
TGCGCCAGCAGCGGCAGGGACAGCTCCTACAATGAGCAGTTCTTC
>TRBJ2-1|TRBV7-9|TRBD2|once
CASIGGKHNEQFF
TGTGCCAGCATCGGGGGGAAACACAATGAGCAGTTCTTC
>TRBJ1-1|TRBV7-9|NA|NA
CASSLQGEAFF
TGTGCCAGCAGCTTACAGGGGGAAGCTTTCTTT
>TRBJ1-3|TRBV5-8|NA|NA
CASSGQGSNTIYF
TGTGCCAGCAGCGGGCAGGGTTCAAACACCATATATTTT
>TRBJ2-1|TRBV4-1|NA|NA
CASSQAVGYNEQFF
TGCGCCAGCAGCCAAGCCGTCGGTTACAATGAGCAGTTCTTC
>TRBJ1-2|TRBV3-1/TRBV3-2|TRBD1|NA
CASSQSGQYGYTF
TGTGCCAGCAGCCAATCGGGACAGTATGGCTACACCTTC
>TRBJ2-5|TRBV30|NA|NA
CAWSVLQETQYF
TGTGCCTGGAGTGTACTTCAAGAGACCCAGTACTTC
>TRBJ2-3|TRBV5-1|TRBD2|NA
CASSSGDYATDTQYF
TGCGCCAGCTCCTCGGGGGACTACGCAACAGATACGCAGTATTTT
>TRBJ2-2|TRBV7-9|NA|NA
CASSLRTGELFF
TGTGCCAGCAGTCTACGGACCGGGGAGCTGTTTTTT
>TRBJ1-2|TRBV5-6|NA|NA
CASSEPEQGYYGYTF
TGTGCCAGCAGCGAACCCGAACAGGGATACTATGGCTACACCTTC
>TRBJ1-1|TRBV19|TRBD1|NA
CASSTRTGGPEAFF
TGTGCCAGTAGTACCCGGACAGGGGGACCTGAAGCTTTCTTT
>TRBJ2-1|TRBV9|TRBD2|NA
CASSPLAGGPGESYNEQFF
TGTGCCAGCAGCCCTCTAGCGGGAGGGCCAGGGGAGTCCTACAATGAGCAGTTCTTC
>TRBJ2-1|TRBV29-1|NA|NA
CSAVVSGNEQFF
TGCAGCGCCGTCGTAAGCGGCAATGAGCAGTTCTTC
>TRBJ2-1|TRBV6-1|TRBD1|NA
CASSEALLWDSTYNEQFF
TGTGCCAGCAGTGAAGCTCTATTATGGGACAGTACCTACAATGAGCAGTTCTTC
>TRBJ2-1|TRBV27|NA|few
CASSLDREGAYNEQFF
TGTGCCAGCAGTTTAGACCGCGAGGGTGCCTACAATGAGCAGTTCTTC